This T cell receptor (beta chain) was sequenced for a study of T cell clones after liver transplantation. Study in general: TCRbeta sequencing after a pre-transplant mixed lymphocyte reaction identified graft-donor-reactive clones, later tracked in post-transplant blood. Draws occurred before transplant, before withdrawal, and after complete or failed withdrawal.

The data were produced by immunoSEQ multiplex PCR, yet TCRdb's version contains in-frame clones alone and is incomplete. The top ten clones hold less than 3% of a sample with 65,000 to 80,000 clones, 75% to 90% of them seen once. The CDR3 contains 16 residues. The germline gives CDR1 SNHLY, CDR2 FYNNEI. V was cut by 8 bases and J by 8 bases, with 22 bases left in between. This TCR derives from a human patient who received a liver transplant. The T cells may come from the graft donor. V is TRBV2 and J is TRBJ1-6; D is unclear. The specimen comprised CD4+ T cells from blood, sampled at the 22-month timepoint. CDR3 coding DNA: TGTGCCAGCTCCTCCGGGAGGGCGACGGCGGATTCACCCCTCCACTTT. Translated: CASSSGRATADSPLHF.